Below, one T cell receptor (beta chain) is given with its context. What it binds is unknown. Sequenced by immunoSEQ multiplex PCR; TCRdb stores in-frame clones only, minus some. The table lists more than 60,000 clones, 85% to 90% of them singletons. The CDR3 length is 14 residues. The V and J ends lost 7 bases and 6 bases respectively, with 15 bases between them. CDR1 and CDR2 (germline): LNHDA, SQIVND (reference sequence). The data derive from a study of OX40 agonist ivuxolimab in advanced cancers. Study findings and constraints: Expanded clones were, on average, more numerous among CD8+ T cells than CD4+.

The TCR originated in an adult with an advanced solid tumor such as melanoma, head and neck, liver or kidney cancer. The source material was CD4+ or CD8+ T cells sorted from blood, sampled in a trial of the OX40 agonist ivuxolimab. The chain links TRBV19 to TRBJ2-2, with D possibly TRBD1 on 5 matching bases. CDR3 nucleotide sequence: TGTGCCAGTAAGGTAGGGGTAGCATCCGGGGAGCTGTTTTTT. Encoded protein: CASKVGVASGELFF.